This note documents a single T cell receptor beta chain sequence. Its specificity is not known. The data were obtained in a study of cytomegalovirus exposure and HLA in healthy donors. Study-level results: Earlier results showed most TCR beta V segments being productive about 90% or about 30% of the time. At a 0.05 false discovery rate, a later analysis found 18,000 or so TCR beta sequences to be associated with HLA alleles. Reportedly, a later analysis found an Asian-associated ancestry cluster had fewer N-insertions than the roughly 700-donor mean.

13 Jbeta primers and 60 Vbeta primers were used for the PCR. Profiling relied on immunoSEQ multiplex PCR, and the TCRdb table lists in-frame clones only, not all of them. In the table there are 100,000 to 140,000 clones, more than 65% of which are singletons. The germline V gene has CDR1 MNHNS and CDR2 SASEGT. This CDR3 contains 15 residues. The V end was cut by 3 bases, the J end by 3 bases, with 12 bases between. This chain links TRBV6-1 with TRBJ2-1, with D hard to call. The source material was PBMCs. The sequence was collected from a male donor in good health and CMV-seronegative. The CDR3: CASSEGSLDYNEQFF. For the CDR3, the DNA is TGTGCCAGCAGTGAGGGCTCCTTGGACTACAATGAGCAGTTCTTC.